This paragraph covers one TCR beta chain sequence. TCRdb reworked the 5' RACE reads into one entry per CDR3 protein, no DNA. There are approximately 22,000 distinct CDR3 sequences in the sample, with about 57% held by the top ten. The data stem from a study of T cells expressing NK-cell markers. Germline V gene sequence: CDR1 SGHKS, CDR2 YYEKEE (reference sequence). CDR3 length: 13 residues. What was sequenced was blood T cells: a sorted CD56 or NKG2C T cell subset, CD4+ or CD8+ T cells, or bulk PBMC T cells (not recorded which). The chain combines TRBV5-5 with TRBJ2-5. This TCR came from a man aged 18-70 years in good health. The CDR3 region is CASSTRHEETQYF.